The 18 T cell receptor beta chains below come from one sample, sequenced in a study of T-cell memory formation after mild COVID-19. TCRdb passed the 5' RACE reads through MiXCR, listing each CDR3 protein once. The data hold approximately 500,000 distinct CDR3 sequences, with 25% observed a single time. The sequenced material came from PBMCs or a T cell subset sorted from them (not recorded which). These receptors all come from an adult woman who had mild COVID-19 (a few samples of this study predate the infection). Cell type and time point are not known.

This clonotype has just a few counts. The chain combines TRBV20-1 with TRBJ2-1; D may be TRBD2 (5 bases). Trimming left V 6 bases short and J 6 bases short, with 21 bases between. The germline gives CDR1 DFQATT, CDR2 SNEGSKA (reference sequence). This CDR3 has 15 amino acids. The CDR3 sequence: CSAPPPRGPFNEQFF. The DNA for the CDR3 is TGCAGTGCCCCTCCTCCGAGAGGGCCATTCAATGAGCAGTTCTTC.

The CDR3 sequence: CASSVGGTVPNEQFF. The CDR3 DNA reads as TGTGCCAGCAGCGTAGGGGGGACGGTGCCCAATGAGCAGTTCTTC. The chain couples TRBV9 to TRBJ2-1, with D possibly called TRBD1 or TRBD2 (5 bases each). With 0 bases removed from V and 6 bases from J, the gap between germline ends came to 13 bases. Germline values: CDR1 SGDLS, CDR2 YYNGEE. The CDR3 loop spans 15 amino acids.

This clonotype was seen only a few times. This chain connects TRBV19 to TRBJ2-3, with 7 bases matching TRBD1. The germline V gene encodes CDR1 LNHDA and CDR2 SQIVND (reference sequence). V lost 4 bases to trimming and J lost 2 bases; unmatched junction nucleotides: 6. The CDR3 loop spans 15 amino acids. CDR3 sequence reads: CASSTRGQATDTQYF. The CDR3 coding sequence is TGTGCCAGTAGTACCCGAGGACAGGCCACAGATACGCAGTATTTT.

Many counts were recorded for this clonotype. The V call is TRBV5-1, the J call TRBJ2-7; tentative D call: TRBD1 (5 bases). CDR3 size: 13 residues. CDR1 is SGHRS, CDR2 YFSETQ, per germline. The V end lost 7 bases, the J end lost 3 bases, and 14 bases lay between the germline ends. CDR3 sequence (DNA): TGCGCCAGCGCTGTCACAGGAAACTACGAGCAGTACTTC. The encoded protein is CASAVTGNYEQYF.

This clonotype occurred a few times. This sequence joins TRBV7-9 and TRBJ2-7, with D uncertain. From germline, CDR1 is SEHNR and CDR2 FQNEAQ (reference sequence). The CDR3 has 12 amino acids. V was pared by 5 bases and J by 4 bases, with 9 bases between. The CDR3 region has the DNA TGTGCCAGCAGCCCCGCCACGTACGAGCAGTACTTC. Its translation is CASSPATYEQYF.

This clonotype was detected once. This chain joins TRBV19 and TRBJ1-5; TRBD1 agrees at 9 bases. The V segment lost 2 bases and the J segment 6 bases; nucleotides outside the gene matches: 5. Per the germline V gene, CDR1 is LNHDA and CDR2 is SQIVND (reference sequence). This CDR3 has 15 amino acids. The CDR3 region is CASSIPGTGPQPQHF. The CDR3 nucleotides read TGTGCCAGTAGTATACCTGGGACAGGGCCTCAGCCCCAGCATTTT.

This clonotype was counted a few times. The chain links TRBV5-1 to TRBJ1-1, with D possibly TRBD1 on 5 matching bases. Germline V gives CDR1 SGHRS, CDR2 YFSETQ. The CDR3 has 15 amino acids. V lost 5 bases, J lost 2 bases, and 16 bases lay in between. The CDR3 loop reads CASRPDSGINTEAFF. The CDR3 region has the DNA TGCGCCAGCAGACCCGACAGCGGAATTAACACTGAAGCTTTCTTT.

CDR3 sequence: CASRGTPPVETQYF. Written as DNA, the CDR3 is TGTGCCAGCCGGGGGACCCCACCTGTCGAGACCCAGTACTTC. The rearrangement joins TRBV12-3 or TRBV12-4 to TRBJ2-5; a possible D gene is TRBD2 (6 bases). Between the trimmed V and J ends, which lost 8 bases and 5 bases, there was a span of 18 bases. The length of the CDR3 is 14 residues.

The chain is built from TRBV12-3 or TRBV12-4 and TRBJ2-1, with D unclear. There are 13 residues in the CDR3. V was cut by 1 base and J by 8 bases, with 9 bases left in between. As DNA, the CDR3 is TGTGCCAGCAGTTTAGGTGATATTGATGAGCAGTTCTTC. Translating it yields CASSLGDIDEQFF.

V gene TRBV7-2 combines with J gene TRBJ2-3; 8 bases fit TRBD2. Germline CDR1 is SGHTA and CDR2 is FQGNSA. V dropped 8 bases and J dropped 0; count of bases not matched to a gene: 7. This CDR3 spans 15 amino acids. CDR3 nucleotide sequence: TGTGCCAGCGCAAATAGCGGGATGAGCACAGATACGCAGTATTTT. The encoded protein is CASANSGMSTDTQYF.

The V and J genes are TRBV6-6 and TRBJ2-2; D gene uncertain. This CDR3 region has 14 residues. Between the trimmed V and J ends, which lost 6 bases and 1 base, there was a span of 9 bases. The germline gives CDR1 MNHNY, CDR2 SVGAGI (reference sequence). The CDR3 nucleotides read TGTGCCAGCAGAGACGGCTGGAACACCGGGGAGCTGTTTTTT. The encoded protein is CASRDGWNTGELFF.

The V call is TRBV7-9, the J call TRBJ1-1; maybe TRBD1 (6 bases). Per germline, CDR1 SEHNR and CDR2 FQNEAQ (reference sequence). Trimming left V 5 bases short and J 1 base short, with 14 bases between. The CDR3 has 15 amino acids. The CDR3 spells CASSDRLGTNTEAFF. The CDR3 DNA sequence: TGTGCCAGCAGCGACAGGCTAGGCACGAACACTGAAGCTTTCTTT.

This clonotype was found a few times. The genes are TRBV18 and TRBJ2-1; 7 bases are shared with TRBD2. The CDR3 sequence is 14 residues long. Germline values: CDR1 KGHSH, CDR2 LQKENI. J gave up 5 bases and V 3 bases, and 4 bases lay outside the gene matches. Written as DNA, the CDR3 is TGTGCCAGCTCACCTCTGGGAGGGGACAATGAGCAGTTCTTC. Amino acid sequence: CASSPLGGDNEQFF.

The rearrangement joins TRBV7-9 to TRBJ2-1, with D unresolved. V lost 2 bases, J lost 7 bases, and 24 bases lay in between. CDR3 length: 18 residues. Germline V gene data show CDR1 as SEHNR and CDR2 as FQNEAQ (reference sequence). CDR3: CASSLRPSFAPYGNEQFF. The CDR3 DNA follows: TGTGCCAGCAGCTTACGCCCCTCCTTTGCCCCTTACGGTAATGAGCAGTTCTTC.

This sequence joins TRBV5-6 and TRBJ2-2; 7 bases fit TRBD1. J gave up 7 bases and V 0 bases, and 6 bases lay outside the gene matches. The CDR3 is 15 residues long. Germline V CDR1 and CDR2: SGHDT, YYEEEE. The CDR3 loop reads CASSLGQGFDGELFF. The CDR3 coding sequence is TGTGCCAGCAGCTTGGGACAGGGATTTGACGGGGAGCTGTTTTTT.

This clonotype was counted between two and nine times. The V gene is TRBV6-2 or TRBV6-3, the J gene TRBJ2-5, with 7 bases aligning to TRBD2. The CDR3 loop spans 17 amino acids. CDR1 is MNHEY, CDR2 SVGEGT, per germline. The junction had 12 bases not matched to a gene; V was cut back by 5 bases and J by 0 bases. CDR3 DNA sequence: TGTGCCAGCAGTACGGGGTGGCTAGCGGTATACCAAGAGACCCAGTACTTC. Encoded protein: CASSTGWLAVYQETQYF.

The V and J genes are TRBV7-2 and TRBJ2-7; D may be TRBD2 (6 bases). Trimming took 2 bases from V and 3 from J, leaving 17 bases between them. The CDR3 covers 16 residues. The V gene's germline CDR1 is SGHTA and CDR2 FQGNSA. The CDR3 bases are TGTGCCAGCAGCTTATACCACGGGACTCGTCACTACGAGCAGTACTTC. The encoded protein is CASSLYHGTRHYEQYF. The entire variable domain, with the rest obtained from reference TRBV7-2 and TRBJ2-7, is as follows: GAGVSQSPSNKVTEKGKDVELRCDPISGHTALYWYRQSLGQGLEFLIYFQGNSAPDKSGLPSDRFSAERTGGSVSTLTIQRTQQEDSAVYLCASSLYHGTRHYEQYFGPGTRLTVT.

This sequence joins TRBV4-1 and TRBJ2-1; D gene unclear. CDR3 length: 17 amino acids. Trimming removed 1 base from V and 0 bases from J, with 13 bases in between. CDR1 is MGHRA and CDR2 is YSYEKL in the germline V gene. This CDR3 reads CASSQVVLEFSYNEQFF. Here the CDR3 DNA reads TGCGCCAGCAGCCAAGTGGTTCTCGAATTCTCCTACAATGAGCAGTTCTTC.